This T cell receptor beta chain was recorded in a study of cytomegalovirus exposure and HLA in healthy donors. Use of 60 Vbeta and 13 Jbeta primers characterized the PCR. Original handling: The count from a later analysis was 70 million to 85 million unique TCR beta chains, about 10 million of them shared. Method: immunoSEQ multiplex PCR; TCRdb's copy keeps in-frame clones and lacks some. That table furnishes V, J and clone size, whereas the DNA furnished D and trimming. The sample lists about 130,000 clones, 70% to 85% seen once, with about 7% in the top ten. In regard to this clone: As yet, its antigen is unknown.

Findings of the study overall: Most of the TCR beta V segments (in an earlier analysis) were productive either about 87% or about 30% of the time. Later work associated roughly 17,000 TCR beta sequences with HLA alleles at 0.05 false discovery rate.

Trimming at V came to 4 bases and at J to 2 bases, leaving 5 bases not matched to a gene. The length of the CDR3 is 15 residues. Germline values: CDR1 SGDLS, CDR2 YYNGEE. The sample comprised PBMCs. The sequence came from a man aged 35 to 55 in good health and CMV-seropositive. V gene TRBV9 combines with J gene TRBJ2-3; 9 bases are a match to TRBD1. The DNA for the CDR3 is TGTGCCAGCAGCCTGGGACAGGGAATCACAGATACGCAGTATTTT. Translation: CASSLGQGITDTQYF.